This T cell receptor (beta chain) appears in the sequencing data of a study of T cell repertoires in cytomegalovirus infection. This clonotype was observed a few times. Its antigen is not identified. TCRdb processed the reads anew with MiXCR; each CDR3 protein has one entry. Of around 770,000 distinct CDR3 sequences listed, approximately 32% are singletons. The clonotype comes from a human donor in good health (CMV status not recorded). Some clones in this sample may be carry-over from other donors' samples. Sequences were derived from cultured CD8+ T cells from PBMCs, sampled from culture after CMV antigen stimulation.

The CDR3 region is CASKNTDGYTF. In DNA, the CDR3 is TGTGCCAGCAAAAACACGGACGGCTACACCTTC. The gene calls are TRBV6-2 or TRBV6-3 and TRBJ1-2; D uncertain. Germline loops: CDR1 MNHEY, CDR2 SVGEGT. This CDR3 is 11 amino acids long. The ends were cut back, 7 bases at V and 8 bases at J, with 11 bases in the middle.